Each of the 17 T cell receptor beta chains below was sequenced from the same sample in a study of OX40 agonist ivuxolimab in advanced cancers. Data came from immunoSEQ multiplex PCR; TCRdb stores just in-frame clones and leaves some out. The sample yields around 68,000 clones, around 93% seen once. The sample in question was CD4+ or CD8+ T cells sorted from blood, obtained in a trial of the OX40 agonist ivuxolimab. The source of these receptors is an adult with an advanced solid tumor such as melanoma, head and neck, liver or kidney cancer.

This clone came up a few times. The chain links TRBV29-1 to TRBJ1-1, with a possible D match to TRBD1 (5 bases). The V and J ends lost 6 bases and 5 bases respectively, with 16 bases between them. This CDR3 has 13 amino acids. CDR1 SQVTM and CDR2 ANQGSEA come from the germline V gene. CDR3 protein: CSVLRGRVTEAFF. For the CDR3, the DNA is TGCAGCGTGTTGCGGGGCAGAGTAACTGAAGCTTTCTTT.

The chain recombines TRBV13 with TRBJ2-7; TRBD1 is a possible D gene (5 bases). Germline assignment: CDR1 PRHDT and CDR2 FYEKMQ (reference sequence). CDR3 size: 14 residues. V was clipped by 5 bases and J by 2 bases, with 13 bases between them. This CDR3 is CASSPRGRAYEQYF. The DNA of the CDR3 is TGTGCCAGCAGCCCCCGCGGCAGGGCCTACGAGCAGTACTTC.

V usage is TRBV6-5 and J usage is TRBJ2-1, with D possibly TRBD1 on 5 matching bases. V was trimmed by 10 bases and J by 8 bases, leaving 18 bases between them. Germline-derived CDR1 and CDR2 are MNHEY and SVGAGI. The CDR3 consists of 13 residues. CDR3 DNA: TGTGCCACCGATACAGACAGAGGCGATGAGCAGTTCTTC. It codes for CATDTDRGDEQFF.

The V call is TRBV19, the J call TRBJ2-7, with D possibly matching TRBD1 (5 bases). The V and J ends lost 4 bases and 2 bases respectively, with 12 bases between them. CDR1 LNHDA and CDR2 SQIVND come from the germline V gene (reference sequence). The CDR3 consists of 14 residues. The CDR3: CASSKGIEPYEQYF. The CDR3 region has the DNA TGTGCCAGTAGTAAGGGGATTGAACCCTACGAGCAGTACTTC.

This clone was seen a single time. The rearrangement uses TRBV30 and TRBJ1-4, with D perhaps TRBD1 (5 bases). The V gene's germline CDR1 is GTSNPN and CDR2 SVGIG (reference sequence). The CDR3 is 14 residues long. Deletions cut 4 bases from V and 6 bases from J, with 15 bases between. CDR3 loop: CAWNHGTGDEKLFF. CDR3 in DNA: TGTGCCTGGAACCACGGGACGGGAGATGAAAAACTGTTTTTT.

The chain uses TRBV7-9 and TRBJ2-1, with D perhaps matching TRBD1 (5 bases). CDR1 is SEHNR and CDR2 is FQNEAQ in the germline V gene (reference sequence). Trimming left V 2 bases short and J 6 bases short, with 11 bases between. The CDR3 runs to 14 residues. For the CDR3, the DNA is TGTGCCAGCAGCTTAATGGGGCTGAGCAATGAGCAGTTCTTC. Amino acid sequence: CASSLMGLSNEQFF.

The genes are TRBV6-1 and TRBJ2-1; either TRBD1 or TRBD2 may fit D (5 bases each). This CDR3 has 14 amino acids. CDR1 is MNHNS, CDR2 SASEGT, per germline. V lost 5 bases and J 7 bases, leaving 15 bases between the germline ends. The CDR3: CASSSAEGLNEQFF. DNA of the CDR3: TGTGCCAGCAGTTCAGCCGAGGGGCTTAATGAGCAGTTCTTC.

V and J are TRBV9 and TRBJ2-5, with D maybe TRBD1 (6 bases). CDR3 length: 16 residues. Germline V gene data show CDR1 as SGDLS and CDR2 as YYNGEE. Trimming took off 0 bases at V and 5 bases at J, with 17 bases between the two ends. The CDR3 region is CASSVAAQTGSETQYF. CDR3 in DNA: TGTGCCAGCAGCGTAGCAGCCCAGACAGGTTCGGAGACCCAGTACTTC.

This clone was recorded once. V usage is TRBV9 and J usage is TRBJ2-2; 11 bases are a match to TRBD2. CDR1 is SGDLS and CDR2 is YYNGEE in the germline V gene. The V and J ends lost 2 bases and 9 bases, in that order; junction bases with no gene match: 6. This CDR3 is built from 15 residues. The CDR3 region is CASSVDSSGGRELFF. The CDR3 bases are TGTGCCAGCAGCGTGGACTCTAGCGGGGGGAGGGAGCTGTTTTTT. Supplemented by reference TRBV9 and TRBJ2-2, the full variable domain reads DSGVTQTPKHLITATGQRVTLRCSPRSGDLSVYWYQQSLDQGLQFLIQYYNGEERAKGNILERFSAQQFPDLHSELNLSSLELGDSALYFCASSVDSSGGRELFFGEGSRLTVL.

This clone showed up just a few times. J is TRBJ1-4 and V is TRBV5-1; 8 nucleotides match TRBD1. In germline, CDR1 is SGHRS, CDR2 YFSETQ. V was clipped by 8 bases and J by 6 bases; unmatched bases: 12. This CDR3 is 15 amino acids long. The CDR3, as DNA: TGCGCCAGTAAGTCGACCGGACAGGGTTATGAAAAACTGTTTTTT. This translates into CASKSTGQGYEKLFF.

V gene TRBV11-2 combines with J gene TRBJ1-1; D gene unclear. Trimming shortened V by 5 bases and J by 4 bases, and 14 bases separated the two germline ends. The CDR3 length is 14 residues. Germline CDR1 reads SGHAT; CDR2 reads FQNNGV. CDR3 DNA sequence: TGTGCCAGCAGCCCCGGTCGTTCGGGCACTGAAGCTTTCTTT. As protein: CASSPGRSGTEAFF. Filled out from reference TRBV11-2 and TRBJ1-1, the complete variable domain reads EAGVAQSPRYKIIEKRQSVAFWCNPISGHATLYWYQQILGQGPKLLIQFQNNGVVDDSQLPKDRFSAERLKGVDSTLKIQPAKLEDSAVYLCASSPGRSGTEAFFGQGTRLTVV.

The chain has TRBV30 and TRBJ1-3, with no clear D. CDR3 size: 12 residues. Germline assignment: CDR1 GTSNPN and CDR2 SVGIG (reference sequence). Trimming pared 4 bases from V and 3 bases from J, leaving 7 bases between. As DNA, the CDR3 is TGTGCCTGGACCTCGGTTGGAAACACCATATATTTT. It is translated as CAWTSVGNTIYF.

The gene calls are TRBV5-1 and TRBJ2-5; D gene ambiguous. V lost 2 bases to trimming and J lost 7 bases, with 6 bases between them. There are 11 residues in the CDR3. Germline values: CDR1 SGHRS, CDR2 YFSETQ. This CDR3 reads CASSLLGTQYF. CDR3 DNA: TGCGCCAGCAGCTTATTGGGGACCCAGTACTTC.

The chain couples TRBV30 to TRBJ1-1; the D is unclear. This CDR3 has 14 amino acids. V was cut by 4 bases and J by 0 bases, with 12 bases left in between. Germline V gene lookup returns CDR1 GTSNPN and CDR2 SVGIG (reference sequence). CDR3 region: CAWNRAILNTEAFF. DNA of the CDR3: TGTGCCTGGAACCGGGCGATACTGAACACTGAAGCTTTCTTT.

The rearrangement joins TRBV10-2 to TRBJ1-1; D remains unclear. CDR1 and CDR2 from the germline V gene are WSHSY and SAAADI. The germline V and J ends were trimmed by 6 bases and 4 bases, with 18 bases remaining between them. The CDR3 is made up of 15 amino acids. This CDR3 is CASSGFWGSSTEAFF. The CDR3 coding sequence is TGCGCCAGCAGCGGATTTTGGGGTTCGAGCACTGAAGCTTTCTTT.

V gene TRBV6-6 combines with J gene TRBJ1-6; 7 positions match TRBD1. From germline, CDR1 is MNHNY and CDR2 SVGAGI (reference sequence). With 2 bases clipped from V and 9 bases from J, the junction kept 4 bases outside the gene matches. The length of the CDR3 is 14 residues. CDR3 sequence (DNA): TGTGCCAGCAGTTACGACCCAGGGGGTTCACCCCTCCACTTT. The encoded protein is CASSYDPGGSPLHF.

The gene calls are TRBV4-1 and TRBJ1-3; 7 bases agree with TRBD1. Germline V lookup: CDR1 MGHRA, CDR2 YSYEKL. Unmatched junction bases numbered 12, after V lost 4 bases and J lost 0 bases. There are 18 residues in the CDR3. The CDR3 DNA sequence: TGCGCCAGCAGCCGGGCACCGGGACAGCTCCTCTCTGGAAACACCATATATTTT. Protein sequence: CASSRAPGQLLSGNTIYF.